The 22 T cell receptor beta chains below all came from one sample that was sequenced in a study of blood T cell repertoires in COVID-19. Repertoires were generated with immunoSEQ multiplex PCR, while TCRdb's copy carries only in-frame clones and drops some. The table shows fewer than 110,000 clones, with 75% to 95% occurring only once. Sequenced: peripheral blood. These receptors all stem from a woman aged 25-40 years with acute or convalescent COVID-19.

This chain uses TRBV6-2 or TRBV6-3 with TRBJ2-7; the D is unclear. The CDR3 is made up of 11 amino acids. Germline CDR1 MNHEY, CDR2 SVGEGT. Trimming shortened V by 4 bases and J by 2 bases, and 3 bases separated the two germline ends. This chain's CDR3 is CASSSTYEQYF. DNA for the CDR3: TGTGCCAGCAGTTCCACCTACGAGCAGTACTTC.

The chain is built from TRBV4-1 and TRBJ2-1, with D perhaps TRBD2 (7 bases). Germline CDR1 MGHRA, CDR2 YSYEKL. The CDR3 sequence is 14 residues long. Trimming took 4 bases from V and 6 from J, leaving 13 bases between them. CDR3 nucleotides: TGCGCCAGCAGCCCCACGGGGGGCCTCAATGAGCAGTTCTTC. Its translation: CASSPTGGLNEQFF.

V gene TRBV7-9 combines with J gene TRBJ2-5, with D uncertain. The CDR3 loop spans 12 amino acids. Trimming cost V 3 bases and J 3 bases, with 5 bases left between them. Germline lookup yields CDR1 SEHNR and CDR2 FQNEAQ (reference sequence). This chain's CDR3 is CASSLVEETQYF. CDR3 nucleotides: TGTGCCAGCAGCTTGGTAGAAGAGACCCAGTACTTC.

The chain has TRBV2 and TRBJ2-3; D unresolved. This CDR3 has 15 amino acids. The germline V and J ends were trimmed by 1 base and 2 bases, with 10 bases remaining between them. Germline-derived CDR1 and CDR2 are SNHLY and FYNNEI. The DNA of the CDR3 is TGTGCCAGCAGTGAAGGTGGCAGTGACACAGATACGCAGTATTTT. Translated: CASSEGGSDTDTQYF.

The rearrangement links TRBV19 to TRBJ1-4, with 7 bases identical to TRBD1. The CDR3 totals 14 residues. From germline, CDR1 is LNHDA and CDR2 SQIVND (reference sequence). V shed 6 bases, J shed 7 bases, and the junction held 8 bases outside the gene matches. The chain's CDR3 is CASRRTGVVEKLFF. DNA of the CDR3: TGTGCCAGTAGGCGAACAGGGGTGGTTGAAAAACTGTTTTTT.

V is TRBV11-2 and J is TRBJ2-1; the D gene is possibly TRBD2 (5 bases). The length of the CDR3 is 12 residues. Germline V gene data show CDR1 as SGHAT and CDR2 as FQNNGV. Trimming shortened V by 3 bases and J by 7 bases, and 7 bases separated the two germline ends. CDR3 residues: CASSFLANEQFF. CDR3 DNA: TGTGCCAGCAGCTTCTTAGCGAATGAGCAGTTCTTC.

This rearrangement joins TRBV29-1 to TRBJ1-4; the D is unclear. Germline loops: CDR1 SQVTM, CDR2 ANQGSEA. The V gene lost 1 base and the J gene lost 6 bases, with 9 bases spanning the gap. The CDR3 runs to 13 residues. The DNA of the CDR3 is TGCAGCGTTGAAGTGCCGGGGTATGAAAAACTGTTTTTT. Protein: CSVEVPGYEKLFF.

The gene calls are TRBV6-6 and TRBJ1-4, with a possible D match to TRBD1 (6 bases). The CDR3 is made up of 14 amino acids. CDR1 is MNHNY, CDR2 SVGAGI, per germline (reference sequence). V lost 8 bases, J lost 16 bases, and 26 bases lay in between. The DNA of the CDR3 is TGTGCCAGCCGTAGGAACAGGGATCCGGATCTAGGGTTTTTT. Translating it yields CASRRNRDPDLGFF.

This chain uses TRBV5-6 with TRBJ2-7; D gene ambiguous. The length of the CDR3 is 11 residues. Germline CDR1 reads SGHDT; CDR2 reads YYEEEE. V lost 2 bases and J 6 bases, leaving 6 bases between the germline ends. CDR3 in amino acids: CASSFSGEQYF. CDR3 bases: TGTGCCAGCAGCTTTTCGGGCGAGCAGTACTTC.

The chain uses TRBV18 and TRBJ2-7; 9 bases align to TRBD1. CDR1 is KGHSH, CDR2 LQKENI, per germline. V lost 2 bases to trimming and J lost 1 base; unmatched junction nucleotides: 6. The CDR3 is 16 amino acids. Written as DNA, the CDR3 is TGTGCCAGCTCACCAAGGGACAGGGTAGGGTCCTACGAGCAGTACTTC. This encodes CASSPRDRVGSYEQYF. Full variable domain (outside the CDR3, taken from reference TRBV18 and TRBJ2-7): NAGVMQNPRHLVRRRGQEARLRCSPMKGHSHVYWYRQLPEEGLKFMVYLQKENIIDESGMPKERFSAEFPKEGPSILRIQQVVRGDSAAYFCASSPRDRVGSYEQYFGPGTRLTVT.

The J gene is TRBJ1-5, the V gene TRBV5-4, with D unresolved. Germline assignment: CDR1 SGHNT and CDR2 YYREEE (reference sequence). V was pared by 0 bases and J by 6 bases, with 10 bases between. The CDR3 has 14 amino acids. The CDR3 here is CASSLDPNTQPQHF. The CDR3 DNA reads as TGTGCCAGCAGCTTGGACCCGAACACTCAGCCCCAGCATTTT.

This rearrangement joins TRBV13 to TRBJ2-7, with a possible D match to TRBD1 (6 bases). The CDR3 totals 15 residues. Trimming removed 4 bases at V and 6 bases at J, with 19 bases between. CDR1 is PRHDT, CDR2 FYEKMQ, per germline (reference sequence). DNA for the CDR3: TGTGCCAGCAGCTCCCGAAACACCGACAGGCGCGAGCAGTACTTC. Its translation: CASSSRNTDRREQYF.

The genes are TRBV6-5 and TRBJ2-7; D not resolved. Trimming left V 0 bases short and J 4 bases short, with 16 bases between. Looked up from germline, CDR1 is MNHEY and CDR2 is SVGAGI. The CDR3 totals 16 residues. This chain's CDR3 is CASSYSLLGSGYEQYF. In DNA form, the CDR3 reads TGTGCCAGCAGTTACTCTCTCCTGGGCTCCGGTTACGAGCAGTACTTC.

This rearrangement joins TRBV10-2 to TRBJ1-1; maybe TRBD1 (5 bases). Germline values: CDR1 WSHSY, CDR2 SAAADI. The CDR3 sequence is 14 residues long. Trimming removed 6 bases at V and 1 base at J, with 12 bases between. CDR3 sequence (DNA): TGCGCCAGCAGACCGACAGCAGAGAACACTGAAGCTTTCTTT. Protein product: CASRPTAENTEAFF.

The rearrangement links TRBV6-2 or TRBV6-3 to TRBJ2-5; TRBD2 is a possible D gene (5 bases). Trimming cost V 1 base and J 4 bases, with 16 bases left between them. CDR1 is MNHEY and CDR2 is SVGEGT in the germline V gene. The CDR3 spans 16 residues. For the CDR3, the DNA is TGTGCCAGCAGTTACTTTCCTAGCCCAACGGGAGAGACCCAGTACTTC. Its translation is CASSYFPSPTGETQYF.

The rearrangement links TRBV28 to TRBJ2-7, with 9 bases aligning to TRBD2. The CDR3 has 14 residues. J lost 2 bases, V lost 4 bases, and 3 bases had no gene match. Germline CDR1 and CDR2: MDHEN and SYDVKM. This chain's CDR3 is CASSSTSGTYEQYF. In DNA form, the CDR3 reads TGTGCCAGCAGTTCGACTAGCGGCACCTACGAGCAGTACTTC.

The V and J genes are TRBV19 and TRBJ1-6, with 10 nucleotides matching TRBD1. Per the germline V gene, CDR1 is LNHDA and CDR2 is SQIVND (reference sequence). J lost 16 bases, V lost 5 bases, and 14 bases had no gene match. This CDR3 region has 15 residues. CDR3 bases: TGTGCCAGTAGTTCCCAGGGGACAGGGGTCCTACTACTCCACTTT. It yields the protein CASSSQGTGVLLLHF.

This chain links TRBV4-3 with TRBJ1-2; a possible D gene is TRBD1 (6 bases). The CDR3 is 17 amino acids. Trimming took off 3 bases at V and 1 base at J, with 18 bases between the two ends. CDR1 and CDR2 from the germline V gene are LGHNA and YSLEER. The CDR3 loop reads CASSHPSGGGVNYGYTF. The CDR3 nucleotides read TGCGCCAGCAGCCATCCCTCTGGGGGGGGCGTTAACTATGGCTACACCTTC.

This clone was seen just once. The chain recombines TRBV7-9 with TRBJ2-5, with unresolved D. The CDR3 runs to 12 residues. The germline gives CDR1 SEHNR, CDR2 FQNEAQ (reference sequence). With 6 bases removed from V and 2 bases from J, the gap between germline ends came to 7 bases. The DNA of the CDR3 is TGTGCCAGCAGTTCTAAGCAAGAGACCCAGTACTTC. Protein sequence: CASSSKQETQYF.

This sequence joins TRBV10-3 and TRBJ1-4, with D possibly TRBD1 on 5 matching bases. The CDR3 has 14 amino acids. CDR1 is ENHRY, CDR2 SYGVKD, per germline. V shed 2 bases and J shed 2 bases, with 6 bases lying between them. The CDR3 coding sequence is TGTGCCATCAGTGAGCGACAGACTAATGAAAAACTGTTTTTT. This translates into CAISERQTNEKLFF.

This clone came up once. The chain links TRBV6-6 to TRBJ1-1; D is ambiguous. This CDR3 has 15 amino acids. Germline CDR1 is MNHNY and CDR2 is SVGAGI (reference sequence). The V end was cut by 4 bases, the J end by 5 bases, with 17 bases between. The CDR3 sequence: CASSSRTILWTEAFF. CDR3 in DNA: TGTGCCAGCAGTTCCCGGACTATCTTGTGGACTGAAGCTTTCTTT.

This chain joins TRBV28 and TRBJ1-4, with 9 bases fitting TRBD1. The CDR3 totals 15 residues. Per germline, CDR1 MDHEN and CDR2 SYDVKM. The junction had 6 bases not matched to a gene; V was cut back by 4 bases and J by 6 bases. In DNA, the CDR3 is TGTGCCAGCAGTTGGGTGACAGGGGGGCATGAAAAACTGTTTTTT. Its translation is CASSWVTGGHEKLFF.